This TCR beta chain was recovered during a study of T cells in Graves' hyperthyroidism and ophthalmopathy. Findings and limits, study-wide: Ophthalmopathy, as predicted by the model, came a median about seven months after the prediction. Blood also showed most of the thyroid clonotypes that were expanded above 0.001.

The hyperthyroidism was newly diagnosed and had lasted under 2 months; the patients were aged 18 to 65. Diagnosis relied on clinical symptoms, serum thyroxine and TRAb, thyroid ultrasound and orbital computed tomography. The CDR3 extends over 13 amino acids. In germline, CDR1 is SGHTA, CDR2 FQGTGA. V gave up 5 bases and J gave up 7 bases; unmatched junction bases: 7. This clonotype was counted at least ten times. Its antigen remains unknown. Using RNA transcripts as the source, TCR beta CDR3 regions were amplified. HTBI primers were the set used in a first-round RT-PCR of the TCR CDR3. TCRdb redid the calling of the multiplex PCR reads with MiXCR, one entry per CDR3 protein. Among just over 550,000 distinct CDR3 sequences, roughly 50% were seen once, and the ten largest hold roughly 8.2%.

V gene TRBV7-3 combines with J gene TRBJ1-1, with 7 positions matching TRBD1. The sample was peripheral blood or thyroid tissue (not recorded which). This clonotype was sampled from a woman younger than 35 with Graves' hyperthyroidism. Written as DNA, the CDR3 is TGTGCCAGCAGCCCAGGGGGGCGGGGTGAAGCTTTCTTT. It translates to CASSPGGRGEAFF. The variable domain in full, with the rest retrieved from reference TRBV7-3 and TRBJ1-1, is GAGVSQTPSNKVTEKGKYVELRCDPISGHTALYWYRQSLGQGPEFLIYFQGTGAADDSGLPNDRFFAVRPEGSVSTLKIQRTERGDSAVYLCASSPGGRGEAFFGQGTRLTVV.